This is a list of T cell receptor beta chains from one sample in a study of beta chain features in type 1 diabetes. Repertoires were generated with immunoSEQ multiplex PCR, while TCRdb's copy carries only in-frame clones and drops some. This sample has over 500,000 clones; 15% to 19% occur once, and the top ten carry around 0.1%. The sample taken for sequencing was naive CD4+ T cells from blood. All receptors come from a man aged 18 to 30 in good health. CDR3s include the opening cysteine and the closing phenylalanine or tryptophan. Each record gives: clone size, J gene, V gene, CDR3 protein. Some rows have no size entry. The others give once, few or many, or a class for an expanded clone.

>.|TRBJ1-1|TRBV18
CANLQGIGTEAFF
>.|TRBJ2-3|TRBV5-1
CASSLSSPDTQYF
>.|TRBJ1-6|TRBV2
CASSEIGSDGLHF
>.|TRBJ2-3|TRBV30
CAWSGRGRRDTQYF
>few|TRBJ2-7|TRBV19
CASSIPGVYEQYF
>many|TRBJ2-1|TRBV13
CAIPSGREDEQFF
>.|TRBJ1-2|TRBV14
CASSRRILGQGPYGYTF
>.|TRBJ2-6|TRBV7-2
CASSSGRTSGANVLTF
>few|TRBJ2-5|TRBV29-1
CSVRGRLQETQYF
>few|TRBJ2-7|TRBV29-1
CSASRQGSSYEQYF
>.|TRBJ2-5|TRBV6-1
CASRGRQETQYF
>few|TRBJ1-1|TRBV7-9
CASSLLGGTNTEAFF
>.|TRBJ1-1|TRBV2
CASKGAFF
>few|TRBJ2-7|TRBV7-2
CASSSTALQYF
>few|TRBJ2-5|TRBV5-1
CASSADQETQYF
>few|TRBJ2-1|TRBV5-4
CASSRSGRAPYNEQFF
>few|TRBJ1-1|TRBV5-1
CASSLEAGSTEAFF
>.|TRBJ1-2|TRBV9
CASSVGTGNYGYTF
>.|TRBJ2-3|TRBV28
CASKGGTDTQYF
>.|TRBJ1-2|TRBV5-1
CASSLGGGNEYGYTF
>few|TRBJ2-3|TRBV5-4
CASSSGSSTDTQYF
>.|TRBJ2-1|TRBV4-3
CASSQGPRSSYNEQFF
>few|TRBJ1-1|TRBV29-1
CSVGGRGTEAFF
>few|TRBJ2-7|TRBV7-2
CASSLDSGAVRSEQYF
>few|TRBJ1-1|TRBV18
CASSPGTGNTEAFF
>.|TRBJ1-2|TRBV28
CASRGQGYGYTF
>.|TRBJ2-1|TRBV5-4
CASSAGQGNYNEQFF
>.|TRBJ2-2|TRBV15
CATSRDRWEETNTGELFF
>.|TRBJ2-3|TRBV2
CASSLAGATDTQYF
>few|TRBJ1-1|TRBV5-1
CASSVGRANTEAFF
>.|TRBJ1-2|TRBV2
CASSFHLTGGRGYGYTF
>few|TRBJ1-3|TRBV29-1
CSGIGQGGGNTIYF
>few|TRBJ1-2|TRBV7-2
CASSLISNYGYTF
>few|TRBJ2-4|TRBV20-1
CSANSPKQYF
>.|TRBJ1-5|TRBV19
CATRGGANQPQHF